Below are 3 T cell receptor beta chains sequenced from a single sample in a study of blood T cell repertoires in COVID-19. TCRdb keeps only in-frame clones here, not all; method: immunoSEQ multiplex PCR. The table lists around 300,000 clones, around 87% of them singletons. The sample consisted of PBMCs or T cells enriched from blood (not recorded which). Receptors were obtained from a woman aged 18-30 years who had recovered from COVID-19.

The CDR3 loop is CASRGGSFLDEKLFF. CDR3 sequence (DNA): TGTGCCAGTAGGGGGGGTTCGTTTTTGGATGAAAAACTGTTTTTT. The chain combines TRBV19 with TRBJ1-4, with D possibly TRBD1 on 5 matching bases. V was clipped by 6 bases and J by 6 bases, with 17 bases between them. Germline V lookup: CDR1 LNHDA, CDR2 SQIVND (reference sequence). The CDR3 covers 15 residues.

V usage is TRBV27 and J usage is TRBJ1-1; D not resolved. Germline loops: CDR1 MNHEY, CDR2 SMNVEV (reference sequence). V shed 5 bases and J shed 0 bases, with 7 bases lying between them. The CDR3 totals 13 residues. CDR3 DNA: TGTGCCAGCAGTCTCACAGTGAACACTGAAGCTTTCTTT. Translation gives CASSLTVNTEAFF.

As regards this clone: The same CDR3 also results from other DNA sequences found in this sample. V is TRBV5-1 and J is TRBJ2-5; D might be TRBD2 (5 bases). This CDR3 comprises 13 residues. From germline, CDR1 is SGHRS and CDR2 YFSETQ. V was pared by 1 base and J by 5 bases, with 9 bases between. The CDR3 loop reads CASSLSGVETQYF. As DNA, the CDR3 is TGCGCCAGCAGCTTGTCCGGGGTGGAGACCCAGTACTTC.